A single sample is the source of the 21 T cell receptor beta chains below, sequenced in a study of cytomegalovirus exposure and HLA in healthy donors. It was with 60 Vbeta and 13 Jbeta primers that the PCR ran. Profiled with immunoSEQ multiplex PCR; TCRdb holds only in-frame clones, not every one. Seen in this sample are over 100,000 clones; the ten most common clones hold around 6.5%. Material: PBMCs. The receptor source for this set is a man in his forties or fifties in good health and CMV-seropositive.

The chain employs TRBV18 and TRBJ2-2, with 8 bases lining up with TRBD1. This CDR3 has 14 residues. Germline CDR1 KGHSH, CDR2 LQKENI. The V gene end was trimmed by 2 bases and the J gene end by 5 bases; junction bases not matched to a gene: 1. CDR3 sequence: CASSPRQGTGELFF. The CDR3 coding sequence is TGTGCCAGCTCACCAAGACAGGGGACCGGGGAGCTGTTTTTT.

The DNA of the CDR3 is TGTGCCAGCAGCCGACTAGGGCGGGAGGAGACCCAGTACTTC. Translation gives CASSRLGREETQYF. The chain employs TRBV7-2 and TRBJ2-5, with TRBD2 matching over 7 bases. V lost 5 bases to trimming and J lost 5 bases; unmatched junction nucleotides: 8. Germline lookup yields CDR1 SGHTA and CDR2 FQGNSA. The CDR3 runs to 14 residues.

The V call is TRBV10-1, the J call TRBJ2-1; 11 bases map to TRBD2. The CDR3 contains 18 residues. V lost 0 bases to trimming and J lost 4 bases; unmatched junction nucleotides: 8. The V gene's germline CDR1 is WNHNN and CDR2 SYGVQD (reference sequence). CDR3 nucleotide sequence: TGCGCCAGCAGTGAGTCTCGGCGACTAGCGGGACTGTACAATGAGCAGTTCTTC. Translation gives CASSESRRLAGLYNEQFF.

With respect to this clone: The sample has other DNA sequences that encode this CDR3 too. The V call is TRBV4-2, the J call TRBJ2-1; 9 bases match TRBD2. V lost 1 base and J lost 5; bases outside the gene matches: 0. Germline values: CDR1 LGHNA, CDR2 YNFKEQ. The CDR3 spans 14 residues. The CDR3 nucleotides read TGTGCCAGCAGCCAAGGACTAGCGGACAATGAGCAGTTCTTC. Its protein product is CASSQGLADNEQFF.

The rearrangement uses TRBV27 and TRBJ2-7, with 10 bases lining up with TRBD2. Germline loops: CDR1 MNHEY, CDR2 SMNVEV (reference sequence). The CDR3 is 16 amino acids. After removal of 6 bases from V and 6 bases from J, the junction contained 14 bases not matched to a gene. In nucleotides, the CDR3 is TGTGCCAGCAGACCCCTAGCGGGAGTTCCCCCCGGCGAGCAGTACTTC. Translation: CASRPLAGVPPGEQYF.

This sequence joins TRBV28 and TRBJ1-5, with TRBD1 matching 8 bases. V was pared by 4 bases and J by 5 bases, with 4 bases of the junction left unmatched. The CDR3 is 14 residues long. Germline V gene lookup returns CDR1 MDHEN and CDR2 SYDVKM. CDR3 nucleotides: TGTGCCAGCAGTTCAGGGGGCGGTTATCAGCCCCAGCATTTT. It codes for CASSSGGGYQPQHF.

V is TRBV18 and J is TRBJ2-2; 7 bases fit TRBD1. Germline loops: CDR1 KGHSH, CDR2 LQKENI. The CDR3 length is 13 residues. V lost 5 bases, J lost 6 bases, and 3 bases stayed unmatched. CDR3 region: CASSYRGSGELFF. The CDR3 DNA is TGTGCCAGCTCATACAGGGGCTCCGGGGAGCTGTTTTTT.

V usage is TRBV10-3 and J usage is TRBJ2-2, with a weak D call TRBD2 (7 bases). The germline V gene has CDR1 ENHRY and CDR2 SYGVKD. The CDR3 sequence is 15 residues long. V lost 8 bases and J lost 0, with 13 bases in between. The CDR3 nucleotides read TGTGCCATCGGGGGGGCGCTTTCGAACACCGGGGAGCTGTTTTTT. Its protein is CAIGGALSNTGELFF.

The chain links TRBV28 to TRBJ2-7; perhaps TRBD2 as D (6 bases). V shed 8 bases and J shed 2 bases, with 13 bases lying between them. The CDR3 spans 13 residues. Germline V gene data show CDR1 as MDHEN and CDR2 as SYDVKM. The CDR3 DNA sequence: TGTGCCAGCTCGGGAGCGGAAGCCTACGAGCAGTACTTC. Translation gives CASSGAEAYEQYF.

This chain links TRBV6-1 with TRBJ1-5; 7 bases map to TRBD1. Germline V gene data show CDR1 as MNHNS and CDR2 as SASEGT. The CDR3 consists of 17 residues. Trimming removed 6 bases from V and 0 bases from J; junction bases left unmatched: 11. The CDR3 nucleotides are TGTGCCAGCAGGGAATTTACAGGGGCGTATAGCAATCAGCCCCAGCATTTT. It codes for CASREFTGAYSNQPQHF.

V gene TRBV7-2 combines with J gene TRBJ2-7; tentatively, D is TRBD2 (6 bases). Trimming took off 5 bases at V and 6 bases at J, with 14 bases between the two ends. The CDR3 runs to 13 residues. Germline loops: CDR1 SGHTA, CDR2 FQGNSA. For the CDR3, the DNA is TGTGCCAGCAGCCGCGGGACTCTGACCGAGCAGTACTTC. Amino acids: CASSRGTLTEQYF.

The chain uses TRBV9 and TRBJ1-1, with D hard to call. CDR3 length: 15 residues. The germline gives CDR1 SGDLS, CDR2 YYNGEE. V lost 0 bases and J 0 bases, leaving 9 bases between the germline ends. CDR3 residues: CASSVDKLMNTEAFF. The CDR3 region has the DNA TGTGCCAGCAGCGTAGATAAGCTAATGAACACTGAAGCTTTCTTT.

CDR3 protein: CASSSDRRSLYNEQFF. As DNA, the CDR3 is TGTGCCAGCAGCTCAGACCGGCGGAGCTTATACAATGAGCAGTTCTTC. The rearrangement links TRBV7-9 to TRBJ2-1, with D unresolved. The CDR3 contains 16 residues. Germline-derived CDR1 and CDR2 are SEHNR and FQNEAQ (reference sequence). The V and J ends lost 4 bases and 4 bases respectively, with 17 bases between them.

The chain has TRBV15 and TRBJ1-1; TRBD1 might be the D (5 bases). The germline gives CDR1 LNHNV, CDR2 YYDKDF (reference sequence). Trimming removed 2 bases at V and 4 bases at J, with 11 bases between. The CDR3 consists of 14 residues. CDR3 sequence: CATSRRQGGTEAFF. For the CDR3, the DNA is TGTGCCACCAGCAGAAGGCAGGGCGGCACTGAAGCTTTCTTT.

V and J are TRBV10-1 and TRBJ2-1, with D perhaps matching TRBD2 (5 bases). The CDR3 is made up of 15 amino acids. Trimming left V 6 bases short and J 0 bases short, with 12 bases between. Germline CDR1 WNHNN, CDR2 SYGVQD (reference sequence). CDR3 sequence reads: CASSKDLSSYNEQFF. The CDR3 nucleotides read TGCGCCAGCAGCAAGGACTTAAGCTCCTACAATGAGCAGTTCTTC.

The chain is built from TRBV28 and TRBJ1-1; D is uncertain. V was cut by 2 bases and J by 1 base, with 8 bases left in between. CDR1 and CDR2 (germline): MDHEN, SYDVKM. This CDR3 has 14 amino acids. CDR3 sequence reads: CASSLSGQNTEAFF. DNA of the CDR3: TGTGCCAGCAGTTTAAGCGGGCAGAACACTGAAGCTTTCTTT.

The rearrangement links TRBV14 to TRBJ2-1, with D uncertain. The germline V gene encodes CDR1 SGHDN and CDR2 FVKESK. V was shortened by 4 bases and J by 7 bases, with 11 bases between the two germline ends. The CDR3 covers 13 residues. In DNA, the CDR3 is TGTGCCAGCAGCCGTCTCCCGGGTAATGAGCAGTTCTTC. It yields the protein CASSRLPGNEQFF.

V is TRBV6-1 and J is TRBJ1-5, with 7 bases matching TRBD1. The CDR3 is made up of 14 amino acids. V shed 3 bases, J shed 9 bases, and the junction held 8 bases outside the gene matches. The germline gives CDR1 MNHNS, CDR2 SASEGT. The DNA for the CDR3 is TGTGCCAGCAGTGAGGGGACAGCCGCTCTGCCCCAGCATTTT. Its translation: CASSEGTAALPQHF.

The chain employs TRBV6-1 and TRBJ2-7, with TRBD2 matching over 9 bases. The ends lost 3 bases at V and 0 bases at J; junction bases unmatched: 0. The germline CDR1 and CDR2 sequences are MNHNS and SASEGT. The CDR3 totals 14 residues. The CDR3, as DNA: TGTGCCAGCAGTGATAGCGGGAGCTCCTACGAGCAGTACTTC. Translating it yields CASSDSGSSYEQYF.

This chain links TRBV7-2 with TRBJ1-3; 7 nucleotides match TRBD1. Trimming cost V 5 bases and J 3 bases; bases outside gene matches: 4. This CDR3 has 14 amino acids. Germline CDR1 reads SGHTA; CDR2 reads FQGNSA. This chain's CDR3 is CASSPQGVGNTIYF. CDR3 DNA sequence: TGTGCCAGCAGCCCCCAGGGGGTTGGAAACACCATATATTTT.

This chain connects TRBV7-2 to TRBJ2-7, with 11 bases aligning to TRBD2. J gave up 6 bases and V 5 bases, and 21 bases lay outside the gene matches. Looked up from germline, CDR1 is SGHTA and CDR2 is FQGNSA. This CDR3 is 19 amino acids long. The CDR3 DNA follows: TGTGCCAGCAGCCTACCCCCCTTACTAGCGGGAGCTTATAGGAGCGAGCAGTACTTC. Translating gives CASSLPPLLAGAYRSEQYF.